This T cell receptor (beta chain) was sequenced for a study of early T cells in non-severe SARS-CoV-2 infection. Overall study context: Sequencing targeted bulk RNA from unsorted whole blood, leaving chains unpaired.

As part of library construction, unique molecular identifiers were attached to individual cDNA molecules. A single record per CDR3 protein comes from TCRdb applying MiXCR to the 5' RACE reads. This sample has roughly 55,000 distinct CDR3 sequences, with roughly 10% found just once. CDR1 and CDR2 (germline): KGHSH, LQKENI. The CDR3 contains 15 residues. V was cut by 2 bases and J by 0 bases, with 10 bases left in between. This clonotype came up a few times. Its antigen is unknown. Study observations and caveats: Using VDJdb, the matching emphasized anti-spike CD8 responses while missing private and CD4 specificities.

The source of this sequence is an adult who was a healthcare worker with PCR-confirmed SARS-CoV-2 infection or an uninfected control (not recorded which). Material for sequencing was whole blood. The V and J genes are TRBV18 and TRBJ1-1, with D possibly TRBD1 on 5 matching bases. This chain's CDR3 is CASSPGGDLNTEAFF. As DNA, the CDR3 is TGTGCCAGCTCACCAGGGGGGGATTTGAACACTGAAGCTTTCTTT.